The 27 T cell receptor beta chains presented below share a single source sample, sequenced in a study of breast tumors, draining lymph nodes, adjacent tissues. TCRdb re-called the multiplex PCR reads with MiXCR, one entry per CDR3 protein. Of tens of thousands of distinct CDR3 sequences in the sample, approximately 75% were seen once. Material for sequencing was tumor-adjacent breast tissue. These receptors originate from a female donor with breast cancer. Some clones in this sample may be carry-over from other donors' samples.

The chain recombines TRBV3-1 with TRBJ1-3; no firm D call. The V gene's germline CDR1 is LGHDT and CDR2 YNNKEL (reference sequence). Trimming cost V 4 bases and J 0 bases, with 4 bases left between them. The CDR3 runs 13 residues. The CDR3 here is CASSRPSGNTIYF. DNA for the CDR3: TGTGCCAGCAGCCGACCCTCTGGAAACACCATATATTTT.

This clonotype came up many times. This sequence joins TRBV6-4 and TRBJ2-1; either TRBD1 or TRBD2 may fit D (6 bases each). Germline CDR1 is MRHNA and CDR2 is SNTAGT. V lost 6 bases and J lost 3, with 15 bases in between. This CDR3 has 15 amino acids. The CDR3 DNA reads TGTGCCAGCAGCCCCAACAGGGAGGTCTACAATGAGCAGTTCTTC. Translating it yields CASSPNREVYNEQFF.

The genes are TRBV7-9 and TRBJ1-4, with a possible D match to TRBD1 (5 bases). This CDR3 spans 18 amino acids. The V and J ends lost 8 bases and 3 bases respectively, with 25 bases between them. The germline V gene has CDR1 SEHNR and CDR2 FQNEAQ (reference sequence). The CDR3 spells CASVSGTVSGTANEKLFF. In nucleotides, the CDR3 is TGTGCCAGCGTATCCGGGACCGTCTCCGGAACAGCTAATGAAAAACTGTTTTTT. Filled out from reference TRBV7-9 and TRBJ1-4, the complete variable domain reads DTGVSQNPRHKITKRGQNVTFRCDPISEHNRLYWYRQTLGQGPEFLTYFQNEAQLEKSRLLSDRFSAERPKGSFSTLEIQRTEQGDSAMYLCASVSGTVSGTANEKLFFGSGTQLSVL.

V usage is TRBV7-9 and J usage is TRBJ2-1, with D perhaps given as TRBD1 or TRBD2 (6 bases each). Germline V lookup: CDR1 SEHNR, CDR2 FQNEAQ (reference sequence). This CDR3 is built from 13 residues. Trimming pared 0 bases from V and 7 bases from J, leaving 7 bases between. CDR3: CASSLAGGNEQFF. The DNA of the CDR3 is TGTGCCAGCAGCTTAGCAGGGGGGAATGAGCAGTTCTTC.

The J gene is TRBJ2-7, the V gene TRBV6-6, with D unresolved. The V end was cut by 6 bases, the J end by 2 bases, with 14 bases between. CDR1 and CDR2 (germline): MNHNY, SVGAGI (reference sequence). The CDR3 spans 14 residues. The CDR3 nucleotides are TGTGCCAGCAGCCTGAGCCCCCTGACCTACGAGCAGTACTTC. It translates to CASSLSPLTYEQYF.

This clonotype turned up a few times. This chain joins TRBV12-3 or TRBV12-4 and TRBJ2-7, with D possibly TRBD2 on 6 matching bases. The CDR3 consists of 12 residues. The V end lost 7 bases, the J end lost 6 bases, and 13 bases lay between the germline ends. The CDR3: CASNRQGGEQYF. In DNA form, the CDR3 reads TGTGCCAGCAATCGTCAGGGAGGCGAGCAGTACTTC.

The chain employs TRBV5-4 and TRBJ1-1, with 8 bases aligning to TRBD1. CDR3 length: 14 amino acids. With V trimmed by 6 bases and J by 2 bases, 6 bases remained unmatched. Germline V lookup: CDR1 SGHNT, CDR2 YYREEE (reference sequence). The CDR3: CASTGQGLNTEAFF. In nucleotides, the CDR3 is TGTGCCAGCACTGGACAGGGTCTCAACACTGAAGCTTTCTTT.

This chain connects TRBV4-1 to TRBJ1-2; unclear D gene. This CDR3 spans 13 amino acids. The germline V gene has CDR1 MGHRA and CDR2 YSYEKL. V was clipped by 1 base and J by 3 bases, with 6 bases between them. In DNA form, the CDR3 reads TGCGCCAGCAGCCAAGTTGTATACTATGGCTACACCTTC. This encodes CASSQVVYYGYTF.

In its sample, this clonotype was seen once. The gene calls are TRBV2 and TRBJ2-7, with D maybe TRBD2 (5 bases). Germline lookup yields CDR1 SNHLY and CDR2 FYNNEI. Trimming pared 4 bases from V and 4 bases from J, leaving 20 bases between. This CDR3 comprises 16 residues. The CDR3 region is CASSVEGIGIGYEQYF. The CDR3, as DNA: TGTGCCAGCAGTGTTGAGGGAATCGGAATCGGGTACGAGCAGTACTTC.

This rearrangement joins TRBV12-3 or TRBV12-4 to TRBJ2-7; TRBD1 aligns across 9 bases. The length of the CDR3 is 15 residues. Trimming removed 6 bases from V and 7 bases from J; junction bases left unmatched: 13. The CDR3 DNA is TGTGCCAGCAGGACAGGGACAGGGACCCTTCGGGAGCAGTACTTC. Amino acids: CASRTGTGTLREQYF.

This clonotype occurred a few times. The chain is built from TRBV30 and TRBJ2-7; D unclear. V shed 1 base and J shed 1 base, with 11 bases lying between them. This CDR3 contains 14 residues. Germline V gene lookup returns CDR1 GTSNPN and CDR2 SVGIG (reference sequence). The CDR3 DNA follows: TGTGCCTGGAGTGACACATGGAAATCCTACGAGCAGTACTTC. As protein: CAWSDTWKSYEQYF. Full variable domain (missing parts from reference TRBV30 and TRBJ2-7): SQTIHQWPATLVQPVGSPLSLECTVEGTSNPNLYWYRQAAGRGLQLLFYSVGIGQISSEVPQNLSASRPQDRQFILSSKKLLLSDSGFYLCAWSDTWKSYEQYFGPGTRLTVT.

This rearrangement joins TRBV9 to TRBJ2-2, with 13 bases identical to TRBD2. Germline values: CDR1 SGDLS, CDR2 YYNGEE. V lost 4 bases and J lost 4; bases outside the gene matches: 13. This CDR3 comprises 19 residues. The CDR3 DNA follows: TGTGCCAGCAGCACCGTTACTAGCGGGAGGGCCCTGGGCACCGGGGAGCTGTTTTTT. As protein: CASSTVTSGRALGTGELFF. Complete variable domain (other parts from reference TRBV9 and TRBJ2-2): DSGVTQTPKHLITATGQRVTLRCSPRSGDLSVYWYQQSLDQGLQFLIQYYNGEERAKGNILERFSAQQFPDLHSELNLSSLELGDSALYFCASSTVTSGRALGTGELFFGEGSRLTVL.

The genes are TRBV29-1 and TRBJ2-1; D remains unclear. This CDR3 spans 13 amino acids. The V gene's germline CDR1 is SQVTM and CDR2 ANQGSEA. V dropped 3 bases and J dropped 0 bases, with 6 bases sitting between them. CDR3 DNA sequence: TGCAGCGTTGATGGTAGCTCCTACAATGAGCAGTTCTTC. Translated, it gives CSVDGSSYNEQFF.

The chain carries TRBV19 and TRBJ2-1, with D unresolved. V was shortened by 3 bases and J by 0 bases, with 12 bases between the two germline ends. The germline gives CDR1 LNHDA, CDR2 SQIVND (reference sequence). The length of the CDR3 is 16 residues. The CDR3 loop is CASSIRRGSSYNEQFF. The CDR3 DNA follows: TGTGCCAGTAGTATTCGGAGAGGCAGCTCCTACAATGAGCAGTTCTTC.

The chain carries TRBV6-5 and TRBJ1-5, with D possibly matching TRBD1 (6 bases). The germline V gene has CDR1 MNHEY and CDR2 SVGAGI. The CDR3 runs 13 residues. The germline V and J ends were trimmed by 6 bases and 10 bases, with 16 bases remaining between them. The CDR3 DNA sequence: TGTGCCAGCAGCGGACAGCGTCAGGGCCCCCAGCATTTT. This codes for CASSGQRQGPQHF.

The gene calls are TRBV24-1 and TRBJ2-3; 7 bases match TRBD2. The germline gives CDR1 KGHDR, CDR2 SFDVKD. V lost 3 bases to trimming and J lost 3 bases; unmatched junction nucleotides: 8. The CDR3 has 16 residues. CDR3 amino acids: CATSDGLGGRTDTQYF. In DNA, the CDR3 is TGTGCCACCAGTGATGGATTGGGCGGGAGAACAGATACGCAGTATTTT.

The rearrangement joins TRBV6-4 to TRBJ2-3; D call uncertain. The CDR3 covers 15 residues. Germline V gene data show CDR1 as MRHNA and CDR2 as SNTAGT. V lost 3 bases and J 2 bases, leaving 12 bases between the germline ends. CDR3 sequence: CASSEWLGDTDTQYF. CDR3 coding DNA: TGTGCCAGCAGTGAATGGCTAGGTGACACAGATACGCAGTATTTT.

This clonotype showed up many times. The chain has TRBV12-3 or TRBV12-4 and TRBJ2-1; D possibly corresponds to TRBD1 (5 bases). This CDR3 contains 16 residues. The V gene lost 2 bases and the J gene lost 0 bases, with 11 bases spanning the gap. CDR3 DNA sequence: TGTGCCAGCAGTTTACGACAGTATAGCTCCTACAATGAGCAGTTCTTC. Residues: CASSLRQYSSYNEQFF.

The chain uses TRBV2 and TRBJ2-6; D unresolved. There are 15 residues in the CDR3. V lost 8 bases and J lost 1, with 12 bases in between. Germline V gene data show CDR1 as SNHLY and CDR2 as FYNNEI. The DNA for the CDR3 is TGTGCCAGCGAGAGACAAGTTTCTGGGGCCAACGTCCTGACTTTC. Amino acids: CASERQVSGANVLTF.

This clonotype appeared many times. The chain uses TRBV5-1 and TRBJ2-1; 11 bases line up with TRBD2. There are 15 residues in the CDR3. Germline V lookup: CDR1 SGHRS, CDR2 YFSETQ. With V trimmed by 0 bases and J by 9 bases, 5 bases remained unmatched. CDR3 nucleotides: TGCGCCAGCAGCTTGGGTAGCGGGGGGGCAGGTGAGCAGTTCTTC. It codes for CASSLGSGGAGEQFF. Drawing the rest from reference TRBV5-1 and TRBJ2-1, the complete variable domain is KAGVTQTPRYLIKTRGQQVTLSCSPISGHRSVSWYQQTPGQGLQFLFEYFSETQRNKGNFPGRFSGRQFSNSRSEMNVSTLELGDSALYLCASSLGSGGAGEQFFGPGTRLTVL.

The chain couples TRBV6-5 to TRBJ2-7; 7 positions agree with TRBD1. The junction had 8 bases not matched to a gene; V was cut back by 5 bases and J by 4 bases. This CDR3 has 14 amino acids. CDR1 and CDR2 (germline): MNHEY, SVGAGI. The CDR3 spells CASSVSQGVYEQYF. CDR3 sequence (DNA): TGTGCCAGCAGTGTCAGTCAGGGGGTTTACGAGCAGTACTTC.

This clonotype was counted at least ten times. The chain employs TRBV9 and TRBJ2-5, with D perhaps TRBD1 or TRBD2 (5 bases each). The V gene's germline CDR1 is SGDLS and CDR2 YYNGEE. The CDR3 loop spans 15 amino acids. V was shortened by 2 bases and J by 1 base, with 12 bases between the two germline ends. The CDR3 loop reads CASSVFTGTQETQYF. DNA of the CDR3: TGTGCCAGCAGCGTCTTTACCGGGACCCAAGAGACCCAGTACTTC.

Here the CDR3 reads CASSSPGWSEQYF. CDR3 coding DNA: TGTGCCAGCAGTTCTCCGGGGTGGTCCGAGCAGTACTTC. The chain employs TRBV6-6 and TRBJ2-7, with D perhaps matching TRBD2 (5 bases). Germline CDR1 is MNHNY and CDR2 is SVGAGI (reference sequence). The CDR3 length is 13 residues. Trimming removed 4 bases at V and 6 bases at J, with 13 bases between.

To note about this clonotype: A read error may produce the germline difference seen at one junction end. V and J are TRBV2 and TRBJ1-2; 8 nucleotides match TRBD1. This CDR3 is built from 16 residues. The V gene's germline CDR1 is SNHLY and CDR2 FYNNEI. The CDR3, as DNA: TGTGCTAGCAGGGCGACTCAGGGGGCGGGGAACTATGGCTACACCTTC. This encodes CASRATQGAGNYGYTF. The complete variable domain, with remaining parts taken from reference TRBV2 and TRBJ1-2, reads EPEVTQTPSHQVTQMGQEVILRCVPISNHLYFYWYRQILGQKVEFLVSFYNNEISEKSEIFDDQFSVERPDGSNFTLKIRSTKLEDSAMYFCASRATQGAGNYGYTFGSGTRLTVV.

The rearrangement uses TRBV19 and TRBJ2-1; 13 bases line up with TRBD2. This CDR3 contains 18 residues. The V segment lost 3 bases and the J segment 1 base; nucleotides outside the gene matches: 6. Germline CDR1 reads LNHDA; CDR2 reads SQIVND (reference sequence). CDR3 protein: CASSITLAGGPSYNEQFF. The CDR3 bases are TGTGCCAGTAGTATCACACTAGCGGGAGGGCCGTCCTACAATGAGCAGTTCTTC.

The chain carries TRBV5-5 and TRBJ2-2; D perhaps matches TRBD1 (5 bases). Per the germline V gene, CDR1 is SGHKS and CDR2 is YYEKEE (reference sequence). The CDR3 extends over 16 amino acids. The V end was cut by 3 bases, the J end by 5 bases, with 17 bases between. In DNA form, the CDR3 reads TGTGCCAGCAGCTGGCCCCTGGCAGGGCGAACCGGGGAGCTGTTTTTT. This translates into CASSWPLAGRTGELFF.

CDR3 sequence reads: CASSSQGAGNTIYF. The CDR3 coding sequence is TGTGCCAGCAGTTCCCAGGGGGCAGGAAACACCATATATTTT. This sequence joins TRBV6-4 and TRBJ1-3; 8 positions agree with TRBD1. Germline V CDR1 and CDR2: MRHNA, SNTAGT. The CDR3 length is 14 residues. The J segment lost 4 bases and the V segment lost 5 bases, leaving 4 bases of the junction unmatched.